This TCR beta chain was sequenced in a study of T cell repertoires in cytomegalovirus infection. CDR3 size: 18 residues. Germline V CDR1 and CDR2: SGHTA, FQGNSA. V lost 0 bases and J lost 5, with 20 bases in between. In its sample, this clonotype was seen many times. The antigen is undetermined. TCRdb re-analysed the reads in MiXCR, keeping a single row per CDR3 protein. This sample has approximately 990,000 distinct CDR3 sequences; 31% occur once, and the top ten carry roughly 13%. The rearrangement uses TRBV7-2 and TRBJ2-1, with D perhaps matching TRBD1 (6 bases). This receptor was taken from a human donor in good health (CMV status not recorded). Some clones in this sample may be carry-over from other donors' samples. The sample was cultured CD8+ T cells from PBMCs, taken from culture after CMV antigen stimulation. For the CDR3, the DNA is TGTGCCAGCAGCTTAGCGGGGGCCAAACTATTCCCGCACAATGAGCAGTTCTTC. It specifies CASSLAGAKLFPHNEQFF.